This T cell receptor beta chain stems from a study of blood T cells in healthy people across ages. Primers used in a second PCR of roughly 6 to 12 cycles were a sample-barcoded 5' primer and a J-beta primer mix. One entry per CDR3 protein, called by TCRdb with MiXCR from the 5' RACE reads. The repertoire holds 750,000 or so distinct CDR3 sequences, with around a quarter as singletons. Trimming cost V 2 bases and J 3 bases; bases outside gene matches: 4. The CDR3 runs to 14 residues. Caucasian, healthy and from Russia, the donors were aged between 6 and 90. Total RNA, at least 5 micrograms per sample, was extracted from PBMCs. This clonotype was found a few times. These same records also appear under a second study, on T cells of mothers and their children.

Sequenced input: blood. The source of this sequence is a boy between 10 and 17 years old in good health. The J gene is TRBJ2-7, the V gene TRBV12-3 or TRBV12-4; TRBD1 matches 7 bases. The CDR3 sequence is CASSLHQGDYEQYF. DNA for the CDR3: TGTGCCAGCAGTTTACATCAGGGGGACTACGAGCAGTACTTC.